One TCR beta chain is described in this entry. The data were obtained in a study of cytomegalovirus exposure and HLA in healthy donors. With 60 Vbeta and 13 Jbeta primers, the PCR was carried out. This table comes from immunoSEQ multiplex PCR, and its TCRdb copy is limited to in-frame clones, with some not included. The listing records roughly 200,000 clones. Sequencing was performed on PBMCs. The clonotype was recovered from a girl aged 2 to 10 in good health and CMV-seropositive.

The CDR3 coding sequence is TGTGCCAGCAGATGGACTAGCGGAACGGGGAGGGGCGAGCAGTACTTC. It translates to CASRWTSGTGRGEQYF. The chain uses TRBV28 and TRBJ2-7, with 10 bases that match TRBD2. Germline trimming cut 6 bases from V and 6 bases from J; bases unmatched to any gene: 14. The germline gives CDR1 MDHEN, CDR2 SYDVKM. The CDR3 totals 16 residues.